These T cell receptor beta chains were read from a single sample in a study of beta chain features in type 1 diabetes. Profiled with immunoSEQ multiplex PCR; TCRdb holds only in-frame clones, not every one. The sample lists under 150,000 clones; 40% to 55% were seen once. The sequenced sample consisted of Tregs from blood. These receptors were taken from a man aged 18 to 29 in good health. Each CDR3 is given with its conserved first and last residue. Fields, in order: J gene, V gene, D gene, clone size, CDR3 DNA, CDR3 protein. The D gene is left open where the match is weak. Rows give clone size only sometimes, using once, few, many, or a class for an expanded clone.

j_call: TRBJ1-1
v_call: TRBV19
d_call: NA
clone_size: once
cdr3_nt: TGTGCCAGTAGTCGCAGGGGTATGAACACTGAAGCTTTCTTT
cdr3_aa: CASSRRGMNTEAFF

j_call: TRBJ2-7
v_call: TRBV7-2
d_call: NA
clone_size: NA
cdr3_nt: TGTGCCAGCAGCTTAGGATACATCACCTACGAGCAGTACTTC
cdr3_aa: CASSLGYITYEQYF

j_call: TRBJ2-7
v_call: TRBV4-2
d_call: TRBD1
clone_size: NA
cdr3_nt: TGTGCCAGCAGCCGGGACAGGGGTTACGAGCAGTACTTC
cdr3_aa: CASSRDRGYEQYF

j_call: TRBJ2-2
v_call: TRBV9
d_call: TRBD1
clone_size: NA
cdr3_nt: TGTGCCAGCAACCCGGGACAGGTGAACACCGGGGAGCTGTTTTTT
cdr3_aa: CASNPGQVNTGELFF

j_call: TRBJ1-2
v_call: TRBV29-1
d_call: TRBD1
clone_size: NA
cdr3_nt: TGCAGCGTTGAGATGGGACAGGGGTATGGCTACACCTTC
cdr3_aa: CSVEMGQGYGYTF

j_call: TRBJ1-2
v_call: TRBV18
d_call: NA
clone_size: NA
cdr3_nt: TGTGCCAGCTCACCTCAGGGGTCTAACTATGGCTACACCTTC
cdr3_aa: CASSPQGSNYGYTF

j_call: TRBJ2-7
v_call: TRBV6-1
d_call: NA
clone_size: NA
cdr3_nt: TGTGCCAGCAGACCTCTTAGCGGCAGCTCCTACGAGCAGTACTTC
cdr3_aa: CASRPLSGSSYEQYF

j_call: TRBJ2-3
v_call: TRBV4-1
d_call: TRBD2
clone_size: NA
cdr3_nt: TGCGCCAGCAGCCAAGCGCCGGGACTACTCAACACAGATACGCAGTATTTT
cdr3_aa: CASSQAPGLLNTDTQYF

j_call: TRBJ2-1
v_call: TRBV9
d_call: NA
clone_size: few
cdr3_nt: TGTGCCAGCAGCCATGGGGCTAGGAAATACAATGAGCAGTTCTTC
cdr3_aa: CASSHGARKYNEQFF

j_call: TRBJ2-1
v_call: TRBV7-9
d_call: TRBD2
clone_size: once
cdr3_nt: TGTGCCAGCAGCTATGGCGGGGGGTACAGCTCCTACAATGAGCAGTTCTTC
cdr3_aa: CASSYGGGYSSYNEQFF

j_call: TRBJ2-7
v_call: TRBV28
d_call: NA
clone_size: NA
cdr3_nt: TGTGCCAGCACCCCCCCTCCCGGGACACCGAGCTCCTACGAGCAGTACTTC
cdr3_aa: CASTPPPGTPSSYEQYF

j_call: TRBJ2-5
v_call: TRBV7-4
d_call: TRBD1
clone_size: NA
cdr3_nt: TGTGCCAGCAGCCGACCGACAGGGGGTAAAGAGACCCAGTACTTC
cdr3_aa: CASSRPTGGKETQYF

j_call: TRBJ2-3
v_call: TRBV28
d_call: NA
clone_size: NA
cdr3_nt: TGTGCCAGCAGTTTGGGCTATAGCACAGATACGCAGTATTTT
cdr3_aa: CASSLGYSTDTQYF

j_call: TRBJ1-1
v_call: TRBV7-2
d_call: TRBD1
clone_size: few
cdr3_nt: TGTGCCAGCAGCTTAGGGGGACAGATGAACACTGAAGCTTTCTTT
cdr3_aa: CASSLGGQMNTEAFF

j_call: TRBJ2-7
v_call: TRBV19
d_call: NA
clone_size: NA
cdr3_nt: TGTGCCAGTAGTATTGGTTCAGCGGTCTCCTACGAGCAGTACTTC
cdr3_aa: CASSIGSAVSYEQYF

j_call: TRBJ1-2
v_call: TRBV30
d_call: NA
clone_size: NA
cdr3_nt: TGTGCCTCCTACATGGGGAGATACAGGGCCGGCTATGGCTACACCTTC
cdr3_aa: CASYMGRYRAGYGYTF

j_call: TRBJ1-1
v_call: TRBV27
d_call: NA
clone_size: once
cdr3_nt: TGTGCCAGCAGTACAGACGAGTCAGGGAAAGCTTTCTTT
cdr3_aa: CASSTDESGKAFF

j_call: TRBJ2-1
v_call: TRBV10-3
d_call: NA
clone_size: NA
cdr3_nt: TGTGCCATCAGTGAGTCGAGAAGTTACAATGAGCAGTTCTTC
cdr3_aa: CAISESRSYNEQFF

j_call: TRBJ2-7
v_call: TRBV6-6
d_call: TRBD2
clone_size: few
cdr3_nt: TGTGCCAGCAGCCGTACTAGCGGGGGGATCTACGAGCAGTACTTC
cdr3_aa: CASSRTSGGIYEQYF

j_call: TRBJ2-1
v_call: TRBV20-1
d_call: NA
clone_size: few
cdr3_nt: TGCAGTGCTAGAGTTCTGTATGAGCAGTTCTTC
cdr3_aa: CSARVLYEQFF

j_call: TRBJ2-1
v_call: TRBV28
d_call: NA
clone_size: few
cdr3_nt: TGTGCCAGCAGTTTACTTCCCGGTGCGCAGTTCTTC
cdr3_aa: CASSLLPGAQFF

j_call: TRBJ2-1
v_call: TRBV7-6
d_call: TRBD2
clone_size: NA
cdr3_nt: TGTGCCAGCAGCTCGCTAGCGGGGGGGCGGTCTGAGCAGTTCTTC
cdr3_aa: CASSSLAGGRSEQFF

j_call: TRBJ2-3
v_call: TRBV14
d_call: TRBD2
clone_size: NA
cdr3_nt: TGTGCCAGCATGGCGGGAGTACTAATCACAGATACGCAGTATTTT
cdr3_aa: CASMAGVLITDTQYF

j_call: TRBJ1-5
v_call: TRBV4-2
d_call: TRBD1
clone_size: NA
cdr3_nt: TGTGCCAGCAGCCAAGACCTGGGACAGGGGTCGGATCAGCCCCAGCATTTT
cdr3_aa: CASSQDLGQGSDQPQHF

j_call: TRBJ2-3
v_call: TRBV4-2
d_call: TRBD1
clone_size: NA
cdr3_nt: TGTGCCAGCAGCCAGGATAGGGGGCTAGCTGGGAGAACAGATACGCAGTATTTT
cdr3_aa: CASSQDRGLAGRTDTQYF

j_call: TRBJ1-2
v_call: TRBV30
d_call: TRBD1
clone_size: NA
cdr3_nt: TGTGCCTGGAGTGGGCAGGGGGATAGCTATGGCTACACCTTC
cdr3_aa: CAWSGQGDSYGYTF

j_call: TRBJ1-5
v_call: TRBV29-1
d_call: TRBD1
clone_size: NA
cdr3_nt: TGCAGCGCCGGACAGGGCGGTCAGCCCCAGCATTTT
cdr3_aa: CSAGQGGQPQHF

j_call: TRBJ2-1
v_call: TRBV4-2
d_call: NA
clone_size: few
cdr3_nt: TGTGCCAGCAGCTTTGGGCAGGGGTACCCCAATGAGCAGTTCTTC
cdr3_aa: CASSFGQGYPNEQFF

j_call: TRBJ2-3
v_call: TRBV7-3
d_call: TRBD2
clone_size: NA
cdr3_nt: TGTGCCAGCAGCTTAGGACTAGCGGGGGCCACAGATACGCAGTATTTT
cdr3_aa: CASSLGLAGATDTQYF

j_call: TRBJ2-5
v_call: TRBV18
d_call: TRBD2
clone_size: NA
cdr3_nt: TGTGCCAGCTCCCTGGCCATCTTGGGACTAGCGGAAGAGACCCAGTACTTC
cdr3_aa: CASSLAILGLAEETQYF

j_call: TRBJ2-3
v_call: TRBV7-2
d_call: NA
clone_size: few
cdr3_nt: TGTGCCAGCAGCCCGCACCCGACACCTTCTACGCAGTATTTT
cdr3_aa: CASSPHPTPSTQYF

j_call: TRBJ2-2
v_call: TRBV7-2
d_call: NA
clone_size: NA
cdr3_nt: TGTGCCAGCAGCCACTGGACAGCGAACACCGGGGAGCTGTTTTTT
cdr3_aa: CASSHWTANTGELFF

j_call: TRBJ2-3
v_call: TRBV19
d_call: TRBD2
clone_size: few
cdr3_nt: TGTGCCACTCGGACTAGCGGGACAGATACGCAGTATTTT
cdr3_aa: CATRTSGTDTQYF

j_call: TRBJ2-1
v_call: TRBV27
d_call: NA
clone_size: NA
cdr3_nt: TGTGCCAGCAGTTCCGGGACGCCGAGACTAGTCAATGAGCAGTTCTTC
cdr3_aa: CASSSGTPRLVNEQFF

j_call: TRBJ2-7
v_call: TRBV7-2
d_call: TRBD2
clone_size: NA
cdr3_nt: TGTGCCGGCAGCTTAGAAAGGCGGGAGTTTGACGAGCAGTACTTC
cdr3_aa: CAGSLERREFDEQYF

j_call: TRBJ2-1
v_call: TRBV5-4
d_call: TRBD2
clone_size: NA
cdr3_nt: TGTGCCAGCAGCTTGCGTCCCGCGGGGGTCTACAATGAGCAGTTCTTC
cdr3_aa: CASSLRPAGVYNEQFF

j_call: TRBJ2-5
v_call: TRBV7-2
d_call: TRBD1
clone_size: NA
cdr3_nt: TGTGCCAGCAGCTTAAACGGACAGGTCCAAGAGACCCAGTACTTC
cdr3_aa: CASSLNGQVQETQYF

j_call: TRBJ1-2
v_call: TRBV23-1
d_call: NA
clone_size: NA
cdr3_nt: TGCGCCAGCAGTCAAGTGCGGTTATACTATGGCTACACCTTC
cdr3_aa: CASSQVRLYYGYTF